This T cell receptor (beta chain) was found in a study of blood T cell repertoires in COVID-19. As for the study in general: Collection of acute and convalescent COVID-19 samples took place in the United States, Italy and Spain. The analysed material was cDNA or gDNA that came from T cells, B-cell-depleted T cells, or PBMCs.

Methods used by the authors: Amplified reference gene primers provided the basis for estimating nucleated cell counts. Profiled with immunoSEQ multiplex PCR; TCRdb holds only in-frame clones, not every one. The V and J calls and clone size come from that table; D and trimming were worked out from the DNA. The data show some 65,000 clones, over 75% seen once. There are 15 residues in the CDR3. With V trimmed by 6 bases and J by 7 bases, 12 bases remained unmatched. Germline V CDR1 and CDR2: MNHEY, SVGAGI. This TCR was sampled from a human donor in a cohort sampled during active COVID-19. The chain couples TRBV6-5 to TRBJ2-1; 7 bases fit TRBD2. The sample comprised peripheral blood. In DNA form, the CDR3 reads TGTGCCAGCAGGGCCCCAGCGGGGACCTCTAATGAGCAGTTCTTC. Amino acid sequence: CASRAPAGTSNEQFF.